This T cell receptor beta chain comes out of a study of shared clonotypes between healthy human individuals. Using immunoSEQ multiplex PCR, the repertoire was profiled, and TCRdb retains in-frame clones only, with some absent. This sample yields around 300,000 clones, of which around 86% are seen a single time; 15% to 20% belongs to the top ten. Germline V gene sequence: CDR1 ENHRY, CDR2 SYGVKD. V lost 10 bases, J lost 4 bases, and 16 bases lay in between. The CDR3 has 13 residues. What was sequenced was memory CD8+ T cells sorted from blood. Noted subset: CD45RO+ cells pooled with CCR7-negative TemRA cells. The genes are TRBV10-3 and TRBJ1-2, with D hard to call. The receptor was isolated from a man between 18 and 35 years old in good health. CDR3 amino acids: CATNPLGPYGYTF. In nucleotides, the CDR3 is TGTGCCACCAACCCCTTGGGCCCCTATGGCTACACCTTC.